Listed here is a single TCR beta chain. There is no known antigen for this receptor. The input lacks base qualities; no much larger clone sits a single base away. This sample stems from a study of T cell responses to AZD1222 COVID-19 vaccine (dated by TCRdb to the early 2020s). Broadly, across the study: AZD1222 recipients with second doses at about 4 weeks or about 12 weeks were pooled, because spike-specific TCR depth and breadth did not differ between schedules. A total of more than 230 trial participants underwent TCR sequencing, of whom around 210 had received two doses of AZD1222 and about 25 had received two doses of the MenACWY control vaccine. Enrollment into the trials was organized by age into subgroups of 18-55, 56-69 and 70-plus years, and those subgroups contained roughly 140, 27 and 60 TCR-sequenced participants, respectively.

The time point label, read with the paper, signifies: baseline before first vaccination. Vaccinee samples came from UK trials COV001 and COV002, including a single-blind randomized controlled phase 2/3 trial of AZD1222 (ChAdOx1 nCoV-19) in healthy adults. For TCRbeta chain sequencing, PBMC samples from trial participants were taken at day 0 and at day 28 after the second dose. Deletion took 2 bases off V and 0 bases off J, with a span of 10 bases between the germline ends. CDR3 length: 15 amino acids, cysteine to phenylalanine. The DNA shown is the 45-base CDR3, in frame from base 1. CDR1 is given as WNHNN and CDR2 as SYGVQD, both from the germline V gene (reference sequence). What the research found in general, with its limitations: In the small 56-69-year group, the increase in depth fell short of significance, most likely because of low power. Vaccine-associated CD4 TCRs spanned the whole spike protein, with dominant responses in regions 160-218 and 743-854. Only five to seven AZD1222 recipients were SARS-CoV-2 seropositive at baseline, limiting conclusions about previously exposed vaccinees. Epitopes outside the regions mutated in the B.1.351 and B.1.1.7 variants were reportedly recognized by nearly half of the unique spike-specific TCRs. Participants were mostly white British, with more females than males. The authors suggested clonal diversity may have been underestimated. A significant rise in spike-specific TCR breadth and depth was observed after two AZD1222 doses relative to day 0 and relative to MenACWY recipients. Because no samples from the day 14 peak response were available, repertoires could be characterized only after the peak T cell response.

The CDR3 regions of human TCRbeta chains were analyzed by immunosequencing. As for the authors' bioinformatics: Repertoire TCRs were matched against a reference library of SARS-CoV-2-specific TCRs generated with the MIRA antigen-specificity platform. Breadth was defined as the fraction of unique TCRs that were SARS-CoV-2-associated, and depth was defined as the fraction of total T cells that were SARS-CoV-2-associated. Using the MIRA data, each spike-specific TCR was assigned both to the spike region to which the TCR was reactive and to a CD4 or CD8 class. Log10-transformed breadth and depth values were compared by one-way ANOVA with Sidak's multiple comparisons tests. This is the immuneACCESS table as TCRdb keeps it, with only in-frame sequences that have V and J called. A part of the clones is gone; compared with another copy, unresolved V genes explain less than half, and the rest is unexplained. That table is the source of V, J and clone size, and D and trimming were worked out from the DNA. This sample has approximately 60,000 clones in its table, and roughly three quarters of those were observed once. About 14% of the sample is held by the ten biggest clonotypes.

This TCR was recovered from an adult in good health. The rearrangement combines TRBV10-1 with TRBJ1-1, with no reliable assignment of the D segment. The specimen comprised peripheral blood, sampled on day 0 of AZD1222 vaccination. The CDR3 loop reads CASSEGRPLNTEAFF. The nucleotide sequence is given as TGCGCCAGCAGTGAGGGGCGGCCGCTGAACACTGAAGCTTTCTTT.